A selection of T cell receptor beta chains follows, all from one sample in a study of a mutant IDH1 vaccine in newly diagnosed glioma. Their recognized antigens are unknown. The protocol was immunoSEQ multiplex PCR, while the TCRdb copy is restricted to in-frame clones and leaves out a portion. The repertoire holds over 55,000 clones, 80% to 90% seen once, with 6.5% to 9.5% in the top ten. Material: PBMCs, obtained from a glioma patient whose treatment included an IDH1 peptide vaccine. The receptors stem from a middle-aged woman with glioma. Some clones in this sample may be carry-over from other donors' samples. Both conserved end residues are part of each CDR3. The D gene is left open where the match is weak. Some rows mark clone size as missing; the rest say once, few, many or name a class of expanded clone.

clone_size,d_call,v_call,j_call,cdr3_aa,cdr3_nt
NA,NA,TRBV29-1,TRBJ1-2,CSVSTRAGQDYGYTF,TGCAGCGTTTCAACTAGGGCAGGGCAAGACTATGGCTACACCTTC
NA,NA,TRBV12-5,TRBJ2-2,CASDPEDGSKSTGELFF,TGTGCTAGTGATCCGGAGGACGGCTCGAAGAGCACCGGGGAGCTGTTTTTT
NA,NA,TRBV6-1,TRBJ2-7,CASTPSATSSYEQYF,TGTGCCAGCACCCCGTCTGCAACGTCCTCCTACGAGCAGTACTTC
NA,TRBD1,TRBV18,TRBJ1-2,CASSPEAGQGDVGYTF,TGTGCCAGCTCACCAGAGGCAGGACAGGGGGATGTTGGCTACACCTTC
NA,TRBD1,TRBV4-1,TRBJ2-3,CASSHLGTGGTDTQYF,TGCGCCAGCAGCCATTTGGGGACAGGGGGCACAGATACGCAGTATTTT
NA,NA,TRBV6-6,TRBJ1-1,CASWRQNTEAFF,TGTGCCAGCTGGAGGCAGAACACTGAAGCTTTCTTT
once,NA,TRBV5-1,TRBJ1-1,CASSFGSSGEAFF,TGCGCCAGCAGCTTCGGGAGCTCTGGTGAAGCTTTCTTT
NA,NA,TRBV6-5,TRBJ2-7,CASSYSPYEQYF,TGTGCCAGCAGTTACTCCCCCTACGAGCAGTACTTC
NA,NA,TRBV29-1,TRBJ1-5,CSVSRGNDQPQHF,TGCAGCGTCAGTAGAGGGAATGACCAGCCCCAGCATTTT
few,NA,TRBV5-5,TRBJ1-6,CASSLGGSYNSPLHF,TGTGCCAGCAGCTTGGGGGGATCCTATAATTCACCCCTCCACTTT
NA,TRBD1,TRBV5-1,TRBJ2-5,CASGDSKETQYF,TGCGCCAGCGGGGACAGTAAAGAGACCCAGTACTTC
NA,TRBD1,TRBV19,TRBJ1-4,CASSRGQEVREKLFF,TGTGCCAGTAGCCGAGGACAGGAGGTCAGGGAAAAACTGTTTTTT
few,NA,TRBV20-1,TRBJ1-2,CSARDQQHYTF,TGCAGTGCTAGAGATCAGCAACACTACACCTTC
NA,TRBD2,TRBV4-1,TRBJ2-7,CASSQGRLAGGEQYF,TGCGCCAGCAGCCAAGGTAGACTAGCGGGGGGAGAGCAGTACTTC
NA,TRBD1,TRBV5-4,TRBJ1-1,CASSLGQGGNTEAFF,TGTGCCAGCAGCTTAGGACAGGGGGGGAACACTGAAGCTTTCTTT
NA,TRBD2,TRBV4-2,TRBJ2-7,CASSQETRGEQYF,TGTGCCAGCAGCCAAGAGACGCGGGGGGAGCAGTACTTC
NA,NA,TRBV9,TRBJ1-5,CASSVGSNSNQPQHF,TGTGCCAGCAGCGTAGGCAGTAATAGCAATCAGCCCCAGCATTTT
few,NA,TRBV28,TRBJ1-2,CASSFGPLGGYGYTF,TGTGCCAGCAGTTTTGGTCCGCTTGGGGGCTATGGCTACACCTTC
NA,TRBD2,TRBV5-6,TRBJ2-7,CASSLVSGDEQYF,TGTGCCAGCAGCTTGGTGAGCGGGGACGAGCAGTACTTC
NA,NA,TRBV5-4,TRBJ1-2,CASSADRPYGYTF,TGTGCCAGCAGCGCCGACAGGCCCTATGGCTACACCTTC
NA,TRBD1,TRBV7-2,TRBJ1-6,CASSTGGGSPLHF,TGTGCCAGCAGCACGGGAGGGGGCTCACCCCTCCACTTT
NA,NA,TRBV2,TRBJ1-1,CASGGRRGEAFF,TGTGCCAGCGGGGGAAGGAGGGGTGAAGCTTTCTTT
few,NA,TRBV18,TRBJ1-5,CASSPNVNQPQHF,TGTGCCAGCTCACCAAACGTCAATCAGCCCCAGCATTTT
few,NA,TRBV9,TRBJ2-3,CASSARGGFGTDTQYF,TGTGCCAGCAGCGCCAGAGGCGGGTTCGGCACAGATACGCAGTATTTT
NA,NA,TRBV18,TRBJ2-7,CASSPTHSYEQYF,TGTGCCAGCTCACCCACACATTCCTACGAGCAGTACTTC
NA,TRBD1,TRBV13,TRBJ2-2,CASRTQGGELFF,TGTGCCAGCAGGACACAGGGGGGGGAGCTGTTTTTT
NA,NA,TRBV9,TRBJ1-2,CASSPVANYGYTF,TGTGCCAGCAGCCCAGTAGCTAACTATGGCTACACCTTC
once,TRBD1,TRBV29-1,TRBJ1-2,CSVEPRDRELYGYTF,TGCAGCGTTGAACCCCGGGACAGGGAATTATATGGCTACACCTTC
NA,TRBD2,TRBV11-3,TRBJ2-1,CASSLETGLAGAEQFF,TGTGCCAGCAGCTTAGAGACTGGCCTAGCGGGGGCCGAGCAGTTCTTC
NA,NA,TRBV5-1,TRBJ2-1,CASSFGQGGDSEQFF,TGCGCCAGCAGCTTTGGGCAGGGGGGGGATAGTGAGCAGTTCTTC
NA,NA,TRBV6-5,TRBJ2-1,CASSPTPGPLGFF,TGTGCCAGCAGTCCGACACCAGGTCCGTTAGGGTTCTTC
NA,NA,TRBV7-9,TRBJ2-1,CASSFNEKTQFF,TGTGCCAGCAGCTTTAACGAGAAGACACAGTTCTTC
few,TRBD1,TRBV2,TRBJ1-5,CASSDTGGDQPQHF,TGTGCCAGCAGTGATACAGGGGGGGATCAGCCCCAGCATTTT
NA,NA,TRBV11-2,TRBJ1-2,CASSSQEYYGYTF,TGTGCCAGCAGCTCGCAGGAGTACTATGGCTACACCTTC
NA,TRBD1,TRBV7-6,TRBJ1-3,CASSLRWTGAGNTIYF,TGTGCCAGCAGCTTAAGATGGACAGGGGCTGGAAACACCATATATTTT
NA,NA,TRBV11-2,TRBJ2-7,CASSQKPVDYEQYF,TGTGCCAGCAGTCAGAAACCTGTGGACTACGAGCAGTACTTC
NA,TRBD1,TRBV2,TRBJ1-6,CAIGTEPLHF,TGTGCCATCGGGACAGAACCCCTCCACTTT
NA,NA,TRBV2,TRBJ2-3,CASSSRIPDTQYF,TGTGCCAGCAGCTCTCGAATCCCAGATACGCAGTATTTT
NA,TRBD1,TRBV5-1,TRBJ1-5,CASSSRDRDQPQHF,TGCGCCAGCAGCTCCCGGGACAGGGACCAGCCCCAGCATTTT
once,TRBD2,TRBV25-1,TRBJ2-5,CASPAGLAGAGETQYF,TGTGCCAGCCCTGCAGGACTAGCGGGGGCCGGGGAGACCCAGTACTTC
NA,NA,TRBV4-3,TRBJ2-7,CASSQDRGPNGEQYF,TGCGCCAGCAGCCAAGATAGAGGCCCGAACGGCGAGCAGTACTTC
NA,NA,TRBV7-8,TRBJ2-7,CASSSGGLEQYF,TGTGCCAGCAGCTCCGGGGGGCTCGAGCAGTACTTC
NA,NA,TRBV7-6,TRBJ2-6,CASSLGGLPSSGANVLTF,TGTGCCAGCAGCCTCGGGGGCCTACCCAGCTCTGGGGCCAACGTCCTGACTTTC
NA,NA,TRBV19,TRBJ2-7,CASSGGRGRPRWEQYF,TGTGCCAGTAGCGGGGGCAGGGGAAGACCCAGGTGGGAGCAGTACTTC
NA,TRBD1,TRBV15,TRBJ2-3,CATSSHRGVTDTQYF,TGTGCCACCAGCAGCCACAGGGGTGTGACCGATACGCAGTATTTT
NA,NA,TRBV6-1,TRBJ1-1,CASRIRDRVNTEAFF,TGTGCCAGCAGGATACGAGACAGAGTTAACACTGAAGCTTTCTTT
NA,NA,TRBV11-2,TRBJ2-7,CASSLPPGGPYEQYF,TGTGCCAGCAGCTTACCCCCCGGGGGACCCTACGAGCAGTACTTC
NA,NA,TRBV29-1,TRBJ2-7,CSVESPSISSYEQYF,TGCAGCGTTGAATCCCCCTCAATAAGCTCCTACGAGCAGTACTTC